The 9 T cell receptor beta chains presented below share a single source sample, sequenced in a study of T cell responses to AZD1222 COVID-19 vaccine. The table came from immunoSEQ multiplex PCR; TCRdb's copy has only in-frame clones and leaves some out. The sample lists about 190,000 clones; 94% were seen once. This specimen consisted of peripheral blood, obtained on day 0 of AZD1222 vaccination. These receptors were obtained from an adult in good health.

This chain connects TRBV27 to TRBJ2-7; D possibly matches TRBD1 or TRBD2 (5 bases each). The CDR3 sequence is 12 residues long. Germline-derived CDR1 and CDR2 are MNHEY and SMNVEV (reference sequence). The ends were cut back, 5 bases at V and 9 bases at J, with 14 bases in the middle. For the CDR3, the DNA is TGTGCCAGCAGTGACGGGGCCTTGGGGCAGTACTTC. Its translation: CASSDGALGQYF.

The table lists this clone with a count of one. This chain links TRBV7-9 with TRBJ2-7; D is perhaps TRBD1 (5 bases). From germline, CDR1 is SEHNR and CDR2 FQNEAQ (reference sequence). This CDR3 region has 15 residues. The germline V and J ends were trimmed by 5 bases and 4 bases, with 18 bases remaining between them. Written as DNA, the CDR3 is TGTGCCAGCAGCCTAGGGGCCCCTGGAAGGTACGAGCAGTACTTC. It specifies CASSLGAPGRYEQYF. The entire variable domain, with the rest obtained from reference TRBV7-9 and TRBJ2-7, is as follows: DTGVSQNPRHKITKRGQNVTFRCDPISEHNRLYWYRQTLGQGPEFLTYFQNEAQLEKSRLLSDRFSAERPKGSFSTLEIQRTEQGDSAMYLCASSLGAPGRYEQYFGPGTRLTVT.

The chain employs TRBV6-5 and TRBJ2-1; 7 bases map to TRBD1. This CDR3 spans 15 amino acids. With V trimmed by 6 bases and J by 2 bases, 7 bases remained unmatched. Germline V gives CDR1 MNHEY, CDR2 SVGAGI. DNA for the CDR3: TGTGCCAGCAGACATACCGGGACAGCCTACAATGAGCAGTTCTTC. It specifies CASRHTGTAYNEQFF.

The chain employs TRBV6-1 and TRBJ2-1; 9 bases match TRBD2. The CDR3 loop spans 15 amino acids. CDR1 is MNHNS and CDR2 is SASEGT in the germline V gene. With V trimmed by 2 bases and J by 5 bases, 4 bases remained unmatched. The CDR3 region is CASSERSSGNNEQFF. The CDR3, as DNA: TGTGCCAGCAGTGAACGGTCTAGCGGGAACAATGAGCAGTTCTTC.

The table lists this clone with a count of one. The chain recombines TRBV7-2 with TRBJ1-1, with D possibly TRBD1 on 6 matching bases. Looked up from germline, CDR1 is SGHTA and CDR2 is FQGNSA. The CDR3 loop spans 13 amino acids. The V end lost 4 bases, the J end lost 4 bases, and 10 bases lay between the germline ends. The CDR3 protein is CASSWTDLTEAFF. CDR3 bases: TGTGCCAGCAGCTGGACAGACCTCACTGAAGCTTTCTTT. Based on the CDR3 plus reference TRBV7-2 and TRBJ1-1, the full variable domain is GAGVSQSPSNKVTEKGKDVELRCDPISGHTALYWYRQSLGQGLEFLIYFQGNSAPDKSGLPSDRFSAERTGGSVSTLTIQRTQQEDSAVYLCASSWTDLTEAFFGQGTRLTVV.

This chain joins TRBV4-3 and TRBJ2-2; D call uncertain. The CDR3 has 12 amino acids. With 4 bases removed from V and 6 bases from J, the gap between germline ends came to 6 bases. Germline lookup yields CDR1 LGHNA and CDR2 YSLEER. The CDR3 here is CASSPVSGELFF. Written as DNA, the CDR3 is TGCGCCAGCAGCCCAGTGTCCGGGGAGCTGTTTTTT.

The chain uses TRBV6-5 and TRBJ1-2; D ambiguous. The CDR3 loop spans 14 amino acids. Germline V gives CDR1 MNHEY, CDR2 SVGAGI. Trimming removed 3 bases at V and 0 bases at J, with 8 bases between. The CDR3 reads CASSYGGSNYGYTF. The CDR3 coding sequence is TGTGCCAGCAGTTATGGAGGGTCTAACTATGGCTACACCTTC.

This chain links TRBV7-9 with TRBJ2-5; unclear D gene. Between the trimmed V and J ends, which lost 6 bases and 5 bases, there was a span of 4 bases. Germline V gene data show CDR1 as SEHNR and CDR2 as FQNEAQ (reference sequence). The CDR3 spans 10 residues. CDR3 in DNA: TGTGCCAGCAGTCGGGAGACCCAGTACTTC. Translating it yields CASSRETQYF.

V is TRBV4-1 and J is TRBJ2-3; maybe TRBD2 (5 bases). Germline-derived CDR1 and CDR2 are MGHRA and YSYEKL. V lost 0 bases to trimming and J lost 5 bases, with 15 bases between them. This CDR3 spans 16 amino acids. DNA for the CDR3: TGCGCCAGCAGCCAAGAAAAGGGTCAAGCGGAAGATACGCAGTATTTT. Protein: CASSQEKGQAEDTQYF.